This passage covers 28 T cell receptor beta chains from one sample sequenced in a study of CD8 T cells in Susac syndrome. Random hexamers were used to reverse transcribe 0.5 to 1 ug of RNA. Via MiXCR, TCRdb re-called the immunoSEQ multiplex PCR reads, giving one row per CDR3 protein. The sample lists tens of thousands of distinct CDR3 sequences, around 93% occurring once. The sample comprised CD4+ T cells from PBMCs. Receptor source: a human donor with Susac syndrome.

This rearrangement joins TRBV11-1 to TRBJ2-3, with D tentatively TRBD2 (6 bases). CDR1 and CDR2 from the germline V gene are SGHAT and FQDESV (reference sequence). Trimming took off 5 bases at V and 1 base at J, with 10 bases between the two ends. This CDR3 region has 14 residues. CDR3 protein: CASSTRGGTDTQYF. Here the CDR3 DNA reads TGTGCCAGCAGCACGCGCGGGGGCACAGATACGCAGTATTTT.

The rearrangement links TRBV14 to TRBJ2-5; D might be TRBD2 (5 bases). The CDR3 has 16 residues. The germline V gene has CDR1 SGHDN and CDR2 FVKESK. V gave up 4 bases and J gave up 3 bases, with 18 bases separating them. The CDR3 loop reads CASSRWAGDGEETQYF. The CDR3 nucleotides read TGTGCCAGCAGCCGATGGGCAGGCGACGGGGAAGAGACCCAGTACTTC.

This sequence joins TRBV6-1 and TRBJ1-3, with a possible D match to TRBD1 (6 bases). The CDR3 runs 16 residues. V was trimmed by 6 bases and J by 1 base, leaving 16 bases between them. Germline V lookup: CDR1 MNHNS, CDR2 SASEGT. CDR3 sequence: CASSRLAGESGNTIYF. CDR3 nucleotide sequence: TGTGCCAGCAGCCGCCTTGCAGGGGAATCTGGAAACACCATATATTTT.

The CDR3: CARGTPGLVTDTQYF. Written as DNA, the CDR3 is TGTGCCAGGGGGACACCGGGCCTGGTCACAGATACGCAGTATTTT. The rearrangement links TRBV7-2 to TRBJ2-3; TRBD1 is a possible D gene (6 bases). The V end was cut by 9 bases, the J end by 2 bases, with 18 bases between. This CDR3 has 15 amino acids. CDR1 and CDR2 from the germline V gene are SGHTA and FQGNSA.

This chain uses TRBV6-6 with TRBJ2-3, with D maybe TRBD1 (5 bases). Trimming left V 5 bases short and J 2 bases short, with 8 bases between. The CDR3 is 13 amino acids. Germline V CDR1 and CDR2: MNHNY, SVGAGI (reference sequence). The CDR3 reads CASSDSYTDTQYF. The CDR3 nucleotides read TGTGCCAGCAGTGACAGTTACACAGATACGCAGTATTTT.

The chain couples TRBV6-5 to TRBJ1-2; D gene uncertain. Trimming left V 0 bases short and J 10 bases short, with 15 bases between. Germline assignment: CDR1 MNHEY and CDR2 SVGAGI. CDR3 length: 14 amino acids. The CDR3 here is CASSYSRLPGLYTF. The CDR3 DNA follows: TGTGCCAGCAGTTACTCTCGCTTGCCAGGCCTCTACACCTTC.

The CDR3 DNA is TGTGCCAGCAGCTTCACTGGTGAAGCTTTCTTT. Amino acids: CASSFTGEAFF. V usage is TRBV7-2 and J usage is TRBJ1-1; no clear D. V lost 3 bases and J lost 7, with 6 bases in between. This CDR3 comprises 11 residues. Per germline, CDR1 SGHTA and CDR2 FQGNSA. The full variable domain, in which reference TRBV7-2 and TRBJ1-1 provide the parts outside the CDR3, is GAGVSQSPSNKVTEKGKDVELRCDPISGHTALYWYRQSLGQGLEFLIYFQGNSAPDKSGLPSDRFSAERTGGSVSTLTIQRTQQEDSAVYLCASSFTGEAFFGQGTRLTVV.

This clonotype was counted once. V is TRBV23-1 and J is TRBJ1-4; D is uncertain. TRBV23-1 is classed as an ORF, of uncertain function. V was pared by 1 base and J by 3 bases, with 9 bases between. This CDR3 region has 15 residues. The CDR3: CASSQLGGANEKLFF. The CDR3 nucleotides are TGCGCCAGCAGTCAATTGGGCGGGGCTAATGAAAAACTGTTTTTT.

The CDR3: CASSLWVRAVDSNQPQHF. CDR3 bases: TGTGCCAGCAGCTTATGGGTCCGGGCAGTTGATAGCAATCAGCCCCAGCATTTT. The chain links TRBV7-2 to TRBJ1-5; D is undetermined. V was clipped by 2 bases and J by 0 bases, with 17 bases between them. This CDR3 has 18 residues. CDR1 SGHTA and CDR2 FQGNSA come from the germline V gene.

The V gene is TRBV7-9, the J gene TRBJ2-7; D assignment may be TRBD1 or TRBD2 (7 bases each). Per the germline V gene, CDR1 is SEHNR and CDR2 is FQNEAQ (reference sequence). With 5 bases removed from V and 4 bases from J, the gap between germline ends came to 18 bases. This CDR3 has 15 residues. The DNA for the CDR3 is TGTGCCAGCAGCGCTCGACAGGGAGGGTGGTACGAGCAGTACTTC. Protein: CASSARQGGWYEQYF.

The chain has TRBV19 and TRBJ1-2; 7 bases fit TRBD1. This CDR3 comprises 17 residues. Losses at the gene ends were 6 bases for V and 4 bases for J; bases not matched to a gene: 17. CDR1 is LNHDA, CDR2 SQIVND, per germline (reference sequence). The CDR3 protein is CASRRLGGKFDVYGYTF. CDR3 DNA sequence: TGTGCCAGTAGACGCCTAGGGGGCAAGTTCGACGTCTATGGCTACACCTTC.

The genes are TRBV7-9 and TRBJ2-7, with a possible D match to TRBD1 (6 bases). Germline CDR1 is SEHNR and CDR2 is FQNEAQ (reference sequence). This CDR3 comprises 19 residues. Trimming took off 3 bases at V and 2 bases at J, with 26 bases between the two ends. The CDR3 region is CASSFTQGTLPTTPYEQYF. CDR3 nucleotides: TGTGCCAGCAGCTTTACTCAGGGGACGCTCCCTACTACACCCTACGAGCAGTACTTC.

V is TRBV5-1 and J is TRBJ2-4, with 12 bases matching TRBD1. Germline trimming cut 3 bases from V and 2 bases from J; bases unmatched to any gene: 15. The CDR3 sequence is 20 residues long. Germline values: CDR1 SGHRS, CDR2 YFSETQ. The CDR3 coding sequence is TGCGCCAGCAGCTCTCCCCGGGACAGGGGGCTGGCGTTGTCCAAAAACATTCAGTACTTC. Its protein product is CASSSPRDRGLALSKNIQYF.

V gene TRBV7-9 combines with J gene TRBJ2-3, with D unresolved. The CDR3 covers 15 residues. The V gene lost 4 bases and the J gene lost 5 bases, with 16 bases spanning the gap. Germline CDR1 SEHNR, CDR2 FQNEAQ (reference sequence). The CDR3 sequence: CASSSAASPRDTQYF. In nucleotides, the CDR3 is TGTGCCAGCAGCTCGGCCGCCAGTCCAAGAGATACGCAGTATTTT.

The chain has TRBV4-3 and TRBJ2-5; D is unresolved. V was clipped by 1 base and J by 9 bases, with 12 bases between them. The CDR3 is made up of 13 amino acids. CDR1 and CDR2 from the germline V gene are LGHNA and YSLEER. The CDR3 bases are TGCGCCAGCAGCCAAGGGCCCGCTGAACCCCAGTACTTC. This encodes CASSQGPAEPQYF.

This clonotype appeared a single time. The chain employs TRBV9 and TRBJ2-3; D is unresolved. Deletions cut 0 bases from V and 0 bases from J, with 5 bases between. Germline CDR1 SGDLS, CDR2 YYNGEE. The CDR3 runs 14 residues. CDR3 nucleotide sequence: TGTGCCAGCAGCGTAGTGGCTAGCACAGATACGCAGTATTTT. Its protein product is CASSVVASTDTQYF.

The CDR3 protein is CASSFSGGGGTEAFF. The CDR3 DNA sequence: TGTGCCAGCAGCTTTTCCGGGGGTGGCGGCACTGAAGCTTTCTTT. The rearrangement joins TRBV7-9 to TRBJ1-1, with D perhaps TRBD1 (5 bases). Trimming shortened V by 3 bases and J by 4 bases, and 15 bases separated the two germline ends. This CDR3 contains 15 residues. Looked up from germline, CDR1 is SEHNR and CDR2 is FQNEAQ (reference sequence). The full variable domain, its missing parts supplied by reference TRBV7-9 and TRBJ1-1, is DTGVSQNPRHKITKRGQNVTFRCDPISEHNRLYWYRQTLGQGPEFLTYFQNEAQLEKSRLLSDRFSAERPKGSFSTLEIQRTEQGDSAMYLCASSFSGGGGTEAFFGQGTRLTVV.

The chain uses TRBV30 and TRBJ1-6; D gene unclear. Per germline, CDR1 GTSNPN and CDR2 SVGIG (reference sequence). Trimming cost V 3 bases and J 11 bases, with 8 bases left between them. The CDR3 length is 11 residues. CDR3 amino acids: CAWSLRAPLHF. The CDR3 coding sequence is TGTGCCTGGAGCCTTAGGGCACCCCTCCACTTT.

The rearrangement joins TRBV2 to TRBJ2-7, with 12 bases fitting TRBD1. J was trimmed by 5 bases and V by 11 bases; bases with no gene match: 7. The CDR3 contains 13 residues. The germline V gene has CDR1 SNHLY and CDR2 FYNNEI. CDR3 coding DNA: TGTGCCGGGGTGGGGACAGGGGGCGACGAGCAGTACTTC. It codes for CAGVGTGGDEQYF.

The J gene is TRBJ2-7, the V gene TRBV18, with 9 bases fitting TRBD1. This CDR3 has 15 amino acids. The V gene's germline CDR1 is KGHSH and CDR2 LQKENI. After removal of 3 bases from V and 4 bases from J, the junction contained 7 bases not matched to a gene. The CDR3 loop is CASSPTGTGNYEQYF. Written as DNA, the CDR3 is TGTGCCAGCTCACCTACCGGGACAGGGAATTACGAGCAGTACTTC.

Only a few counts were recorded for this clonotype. Here the CDR3 reads CASSPRTGPNYGYTF. In nucleotides, the CDR3 is TGCGCCAGCAGCCCCCGGACAGGGCCCAACTATGGCTACACCTTC. The rearrangement links TRBV5-1 to TRBJ1-2; TRBD1 matches at 8 bases. Germline loops: CDR1 SGHRS, CDR2 YFSETQ. There are 15 residues in the CDR3. J was trimmed by 2 bases and V by 4 bases; bases with no gene match: 7.

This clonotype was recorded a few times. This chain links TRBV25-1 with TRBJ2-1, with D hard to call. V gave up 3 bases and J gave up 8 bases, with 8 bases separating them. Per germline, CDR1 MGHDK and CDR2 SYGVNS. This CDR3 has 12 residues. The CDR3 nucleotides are TGTGCCAGCAGTGACCGGCGATATGAGCAGTTCTTC. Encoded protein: CASSDRRYEQFF. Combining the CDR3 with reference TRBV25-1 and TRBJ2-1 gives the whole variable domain EADIYQTPRYLVIGTGKKITLECSQTMGHDKMYWYQQDPGMELHLIHYSYGVNSTEKGDLSSESTVSRIRTEHFPLTLESARPSHTSQYLCASSDRRYEQFFGPGTRLTVL.

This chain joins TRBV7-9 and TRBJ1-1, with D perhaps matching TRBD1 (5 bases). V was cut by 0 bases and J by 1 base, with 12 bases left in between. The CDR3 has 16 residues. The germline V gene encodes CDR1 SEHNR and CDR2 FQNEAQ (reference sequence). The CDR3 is CASSLAGTGQNTEAFF. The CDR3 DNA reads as TGTGCCAGCAGCTTAGCGGGGACCGGACAGAACACTGAAGCTTTCTTT.

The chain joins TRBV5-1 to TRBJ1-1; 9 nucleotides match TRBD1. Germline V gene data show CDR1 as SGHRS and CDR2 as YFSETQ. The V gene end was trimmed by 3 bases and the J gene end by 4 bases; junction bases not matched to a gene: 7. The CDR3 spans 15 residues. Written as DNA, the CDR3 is TGCGCCAGCAGCTCTGGGACAGGGAGTCGCACTGAAGCTTTCTTT. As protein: CASSSGTGSRTEAFF.

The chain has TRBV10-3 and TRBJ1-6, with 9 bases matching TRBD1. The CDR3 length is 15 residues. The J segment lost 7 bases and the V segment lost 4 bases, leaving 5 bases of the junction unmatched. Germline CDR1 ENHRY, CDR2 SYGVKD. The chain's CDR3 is CAISAPGTGNSPLHF. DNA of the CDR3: TGTGCCATCAGTGCCCCCGGGACAGGGAATTCACCCCTCCACTTT.

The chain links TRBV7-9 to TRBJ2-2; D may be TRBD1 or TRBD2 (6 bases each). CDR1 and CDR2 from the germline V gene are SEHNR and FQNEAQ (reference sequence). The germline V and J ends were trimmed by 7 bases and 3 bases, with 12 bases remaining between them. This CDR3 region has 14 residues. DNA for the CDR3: TGTGCCAGCAACCGGGGGCGACACACCGGGGAGCTGTTTTTT. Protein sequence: CASNRGRHTGELFF.

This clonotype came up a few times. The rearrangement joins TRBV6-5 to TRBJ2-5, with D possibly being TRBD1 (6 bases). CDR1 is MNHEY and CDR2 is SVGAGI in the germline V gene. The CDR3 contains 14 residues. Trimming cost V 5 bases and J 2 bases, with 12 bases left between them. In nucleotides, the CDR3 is TGTGCCAGCAGTGTAGGGGGAAATCAAGAGACCCAGTACTTC. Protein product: CASSVGGNQETQYF.

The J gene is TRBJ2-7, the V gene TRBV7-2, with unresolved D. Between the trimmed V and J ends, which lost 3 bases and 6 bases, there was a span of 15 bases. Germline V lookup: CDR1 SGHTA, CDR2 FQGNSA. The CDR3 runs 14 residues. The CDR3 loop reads CASSFSVGQLEQYF. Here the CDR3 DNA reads TGTGCCAGCAGCTTCTCCGTGGGCCAACTCGAGCAGTACTTC.